This TCR beta chain was identified during a study of blood T cell repertoires in COVID-19. For the study at large: Samples taken during acute and convalescent COVID-19 were collected in the United States, Italy and Spain. The analysed material was cDNA or gDNA that came from T cells, B-cell-depleted T cells, or PBMCs.

The germline CDR1 and CDR2 sequences are PRHDT and FYEKMQ (reference sequence). V shed 3 bases, J shed 8 bases, and the junction held 8 bases outside the gene matches. The CDR3 length is 15 residues. Per the authors' pipeline: Nucleated cell number was recorded as an estimate derived from reference gene primer amplification. The table came from immunoSEQ multiplex PCR; TCRdb's copy has only in-frame clones and leaves some out. V, J and clone size derive from that table, while D and trimming were established from the DNA sequence. The table has 68,000 or so clones, around 84% seen once; the top ten hold roughly 3.7%.

This receptor was taken from a man over 45 with acute or convalescent COVID-19. What was sequenced was peripheral blood. This rearrangement joins TRBV13 to TRBJ2-1, with 9 bases that match TRBD1. Written as DNA, the CDR3 is TGTGCCAGCAGCTTTCCCGCCGGGACAGGGCATGAGCAGTTCTTC. Protein product: CASSFPAGTGHEQFF.